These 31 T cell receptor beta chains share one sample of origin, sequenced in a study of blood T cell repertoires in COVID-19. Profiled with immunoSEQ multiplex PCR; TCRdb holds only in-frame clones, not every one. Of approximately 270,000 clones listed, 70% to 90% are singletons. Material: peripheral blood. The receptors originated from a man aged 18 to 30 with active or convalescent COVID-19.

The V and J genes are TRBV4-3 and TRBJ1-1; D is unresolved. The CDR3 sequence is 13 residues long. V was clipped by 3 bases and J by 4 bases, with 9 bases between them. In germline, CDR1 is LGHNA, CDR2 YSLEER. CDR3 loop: CASSHLKATEAFF. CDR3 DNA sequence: TGCGCCAGCAGCCACCTGAAAGCCACTGAAGCTTTCTTT.

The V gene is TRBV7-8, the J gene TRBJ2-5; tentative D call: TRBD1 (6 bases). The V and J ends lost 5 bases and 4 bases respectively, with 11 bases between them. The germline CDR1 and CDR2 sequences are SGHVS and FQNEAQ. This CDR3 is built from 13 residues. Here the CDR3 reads CASSPSDRETQYF. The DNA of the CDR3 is TGTGCCAGCAGCCCATCGGACAGAGAGACCCAGTACTTC. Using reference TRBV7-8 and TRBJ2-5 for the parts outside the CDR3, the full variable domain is GAGVSQSPRYKVAKRGQDVALRCDPISGHVSLFWYQQALGQGPEFLTYFQNEAQLDKSGLPSDRFFAERPEGSVSTLKIQRTQQEDSAVYLCASSPSDRETQYFGPGTRLLVL.

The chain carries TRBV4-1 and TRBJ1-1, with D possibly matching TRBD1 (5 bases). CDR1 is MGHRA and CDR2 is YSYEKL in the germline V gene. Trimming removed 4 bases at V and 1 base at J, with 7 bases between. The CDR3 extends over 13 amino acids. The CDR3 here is CASSLDRNTEAFF. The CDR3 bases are TGCGCCAGCAGCCTAGACAGGAACACTGAAGCTTTCTTT.

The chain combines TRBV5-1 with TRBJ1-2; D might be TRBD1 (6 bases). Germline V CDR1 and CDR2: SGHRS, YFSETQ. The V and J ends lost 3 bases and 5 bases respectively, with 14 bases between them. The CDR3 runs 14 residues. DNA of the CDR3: TGCGCCAGCAGCTACCGGACAGACCTATATGGCTACACCTTC. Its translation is CASSYRTDLYGYTF.

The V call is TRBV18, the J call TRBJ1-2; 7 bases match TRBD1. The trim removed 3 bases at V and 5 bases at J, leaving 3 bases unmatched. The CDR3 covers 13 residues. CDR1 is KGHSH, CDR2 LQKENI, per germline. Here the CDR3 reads CASSPGTEYGYTF. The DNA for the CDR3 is TGTGCCAGCTCACCCGGGACAGAATATGGCTACACCTTC.

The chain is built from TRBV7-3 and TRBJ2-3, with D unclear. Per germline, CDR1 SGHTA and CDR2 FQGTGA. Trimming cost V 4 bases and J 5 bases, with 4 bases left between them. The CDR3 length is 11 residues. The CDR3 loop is CASSSEDTQYF. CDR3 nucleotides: TGTGCCAGCAGCTCAGAAGATACGCAGTATTTT.

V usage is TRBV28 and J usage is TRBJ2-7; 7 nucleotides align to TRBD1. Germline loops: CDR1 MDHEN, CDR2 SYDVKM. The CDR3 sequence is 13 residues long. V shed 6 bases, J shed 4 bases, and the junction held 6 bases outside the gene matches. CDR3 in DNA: TGTGCCAGCAGAGGGGGCTTTAGGTACGAGCAGTACTTC. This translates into CASRGGFRYEQYF.

This CDR3 reads CASSYSQGYYGYTF. The CDR3 DNA reads as TGTGCCAGCAGTTACTCGCAGGGATACTATGGCTACACCTTC. The chain combines TRBV6-2 or TRBV6-3 with TRBJ1-2, with a weak D call TRBD1 (5 bases). This CDR3 is built from 14 residues. CDR1 MNHEY and CDR2 SVGEGT come from the germline V gene. V lost 0 bases to trimming and J lost 3 bases, with 8 bases between them.

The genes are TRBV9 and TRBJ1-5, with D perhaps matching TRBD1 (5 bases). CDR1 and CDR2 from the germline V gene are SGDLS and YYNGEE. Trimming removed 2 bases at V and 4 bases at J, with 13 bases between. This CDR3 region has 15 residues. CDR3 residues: CASSVDSGLNQPQHF. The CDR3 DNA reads TGTGCCAGCAGCGTGGATTCAGGGTTGAATCAGCCCCAGCATTTT.

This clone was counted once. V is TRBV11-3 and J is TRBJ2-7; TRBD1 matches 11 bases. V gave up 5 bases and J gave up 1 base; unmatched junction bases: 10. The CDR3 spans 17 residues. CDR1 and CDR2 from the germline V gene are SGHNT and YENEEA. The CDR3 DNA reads TGTGCCAGCAGCACGGGACAGGGGGAAGGAGGATCCTACGAGCAGTACTTC. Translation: CASSTGQGEGGSYEQYF.

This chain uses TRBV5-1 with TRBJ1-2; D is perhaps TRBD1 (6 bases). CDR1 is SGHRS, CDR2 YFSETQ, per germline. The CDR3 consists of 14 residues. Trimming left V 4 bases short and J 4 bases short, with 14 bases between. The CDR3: CASSGGQSGYGYTF. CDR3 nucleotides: TGCGCCAGCAGCGGGGGCCAGAGCGGCTATGGCTACACCTTC. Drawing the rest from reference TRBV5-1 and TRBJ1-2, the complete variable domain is KAGVTQTPRYLIKTRGQQVTLSCSPISGHRSVSWYQQTPGQGLQFLFEYFSETQRNKGNFPGRFSGRQFSNSRSEMNVSTLELGDSALYLCASSGGQSGYGYTFGSGTRLTVV.

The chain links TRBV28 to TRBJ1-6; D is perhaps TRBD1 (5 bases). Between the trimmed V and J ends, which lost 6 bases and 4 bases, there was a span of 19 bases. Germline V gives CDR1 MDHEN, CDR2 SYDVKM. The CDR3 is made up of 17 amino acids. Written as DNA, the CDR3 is TGTGCCAGCAGATCAGGGATTCGCCTATCATATAATTCACCCCTCCACTTT. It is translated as CASRSGIRLSYNSPLHF.

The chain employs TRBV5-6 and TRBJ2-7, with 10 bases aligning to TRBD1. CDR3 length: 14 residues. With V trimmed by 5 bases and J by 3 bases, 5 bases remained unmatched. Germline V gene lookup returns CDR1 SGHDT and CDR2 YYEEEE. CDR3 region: CASSSGQGIYEQYF. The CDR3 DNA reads TGTGCCAGCAGTTCGGGACAGGGGATCTACGAGCAGTACTTC.

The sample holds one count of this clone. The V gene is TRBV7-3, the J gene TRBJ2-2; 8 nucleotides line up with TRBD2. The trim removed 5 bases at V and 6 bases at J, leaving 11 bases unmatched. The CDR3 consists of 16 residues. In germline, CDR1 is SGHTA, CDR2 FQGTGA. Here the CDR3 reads CASSASAGLEAGELFF. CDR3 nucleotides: TGTGCCAGCAGCGCCTCGGCGGGACTAGAAGCCGGGGAGCTGTTTTTT.

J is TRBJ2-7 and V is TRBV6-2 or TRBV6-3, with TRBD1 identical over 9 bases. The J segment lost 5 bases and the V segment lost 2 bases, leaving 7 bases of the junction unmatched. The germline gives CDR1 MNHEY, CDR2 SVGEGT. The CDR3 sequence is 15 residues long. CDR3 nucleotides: TGTGCCAGCAGTTACCCCGGGACAGGGAAGGACGAGCAGTACTTC. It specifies CASSYPGTGKDEQYF.

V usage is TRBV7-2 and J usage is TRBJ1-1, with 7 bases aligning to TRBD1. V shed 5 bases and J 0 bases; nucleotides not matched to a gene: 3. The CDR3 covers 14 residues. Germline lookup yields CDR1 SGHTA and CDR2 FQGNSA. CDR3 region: CASSGDRVNTEAFF. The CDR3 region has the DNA TGTGCCAGCAGCGGCGACAGGGTGAACACTGAAGCTTTCTTT.

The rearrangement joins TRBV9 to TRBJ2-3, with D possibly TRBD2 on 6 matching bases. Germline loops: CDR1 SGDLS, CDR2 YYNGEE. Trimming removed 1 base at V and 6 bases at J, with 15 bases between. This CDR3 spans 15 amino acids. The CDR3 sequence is CASSVSGTHGDTQYF. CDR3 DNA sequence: TGTGCCAGCAGCGTATCCGGGACTCACGGGGATACGCAGTATTTT.

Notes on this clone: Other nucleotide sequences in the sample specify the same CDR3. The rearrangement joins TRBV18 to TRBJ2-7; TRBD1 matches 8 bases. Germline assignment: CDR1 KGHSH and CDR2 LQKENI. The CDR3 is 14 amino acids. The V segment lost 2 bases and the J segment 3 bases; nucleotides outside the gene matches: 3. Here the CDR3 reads CASSPLGQDYEQYF. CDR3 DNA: TGTGCCAGCTCACCATTGGGACAGGACTACGAGCAGTACTTC.

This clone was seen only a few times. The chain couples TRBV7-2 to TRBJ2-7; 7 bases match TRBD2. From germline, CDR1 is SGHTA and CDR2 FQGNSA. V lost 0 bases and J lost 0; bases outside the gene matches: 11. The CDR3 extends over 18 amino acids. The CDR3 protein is CASSLASPDGTISYEQYF. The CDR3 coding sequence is TGTGCCAGCAGCTTAGCGAGTCCTGACGGGACTATCTCCTACGAGCAGTACTTC. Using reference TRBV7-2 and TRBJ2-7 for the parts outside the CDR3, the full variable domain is GAGVSQSPSNKVTEKGKDVELRCDPISGHTALYWYRQSLGQGLEFLIYFQGNSAPDKSGLPSDRFSAERTGGSVSTLTIQRTQQEDSAVYLCASSLASPDGTISYEQYFGPGTRLTVT.

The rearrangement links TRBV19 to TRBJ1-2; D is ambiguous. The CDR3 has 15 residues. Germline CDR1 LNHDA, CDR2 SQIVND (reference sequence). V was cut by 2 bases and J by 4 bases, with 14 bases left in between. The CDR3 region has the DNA TGTGCCAGTAGTATATTAGCCGAGTCGGGCTATGGCTACACCTTC. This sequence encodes CASSILAESGYGYTF.

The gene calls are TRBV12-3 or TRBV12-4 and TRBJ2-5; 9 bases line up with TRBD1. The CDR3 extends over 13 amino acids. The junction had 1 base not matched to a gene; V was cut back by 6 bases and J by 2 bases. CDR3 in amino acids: CASRTGGQETQYF. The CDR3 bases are TGTGCCAGCAGGACAGGGGGGCAAGAGACCCAGTACTTC.

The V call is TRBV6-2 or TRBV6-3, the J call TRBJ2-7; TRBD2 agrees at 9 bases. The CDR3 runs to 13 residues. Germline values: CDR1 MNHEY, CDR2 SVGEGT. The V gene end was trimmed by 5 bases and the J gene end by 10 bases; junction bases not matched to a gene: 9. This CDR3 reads CASSISSGMDQYF. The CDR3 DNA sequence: TGTGCCAGCAGTATTTCTAGCGGGATGGATCAGTACTTC.

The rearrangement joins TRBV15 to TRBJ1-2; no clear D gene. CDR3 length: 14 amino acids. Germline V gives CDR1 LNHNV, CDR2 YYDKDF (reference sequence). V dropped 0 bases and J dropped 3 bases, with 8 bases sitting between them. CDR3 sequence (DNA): TGTGCCACCAGCAGAGATCGAGTCGACTATGGCTACACCTTC. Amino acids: CATSRDRVDYGYTF.

CDR3 coding DNA: TGTGCCAGCAGCCAATATACAGGTGGCTACACCTTC. Amino acid sequence: CASSQYTGGYTF. The chain employs TRBV14 and TRBJ1-2, with D possibly matching TRBD1 (5 bases). Trimming left V 2 bases short and J 7 bases short, with 8 bases between. This CDR3 spans 12 amino acids. Germline V gene lookup returns CDR1 SGHDN and CDR2 FVKESK.

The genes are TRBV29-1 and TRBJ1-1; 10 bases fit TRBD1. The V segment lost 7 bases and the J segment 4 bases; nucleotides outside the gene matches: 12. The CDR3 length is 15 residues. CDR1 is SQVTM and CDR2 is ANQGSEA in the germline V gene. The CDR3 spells CSAHYDRGRVTEAFF. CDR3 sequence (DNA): TGCAGCGCTCACTACGACAGGGGGCGGGTCACTGAAGCTTTCTTT.

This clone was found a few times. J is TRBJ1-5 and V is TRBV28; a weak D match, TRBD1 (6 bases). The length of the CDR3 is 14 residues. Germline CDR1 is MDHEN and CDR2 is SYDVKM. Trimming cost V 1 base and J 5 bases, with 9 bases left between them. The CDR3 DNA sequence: TGTGCCAGCAGTTTATTGGGGGCTGATCAGCCCCAGCATTTT. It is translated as CASSLLGADQPQHF.

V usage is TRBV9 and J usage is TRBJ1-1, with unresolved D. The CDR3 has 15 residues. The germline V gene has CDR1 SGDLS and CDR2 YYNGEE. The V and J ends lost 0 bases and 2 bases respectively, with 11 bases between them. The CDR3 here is CASSVDPTENTEAFF. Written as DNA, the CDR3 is TGTGCCAGCAGCGTAGACCCGACTGAAAACACTGAAGCTTTCTTT.

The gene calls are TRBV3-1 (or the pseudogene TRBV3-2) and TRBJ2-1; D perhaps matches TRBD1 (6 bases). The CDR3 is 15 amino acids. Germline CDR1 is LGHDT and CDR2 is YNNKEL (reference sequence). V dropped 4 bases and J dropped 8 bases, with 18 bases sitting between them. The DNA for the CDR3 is TGTGCCAGCAGCCTAGCTCGGCAGGGGTGGGATGAGCAGTTCTTC. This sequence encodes CASSLARQGWDEQFF.

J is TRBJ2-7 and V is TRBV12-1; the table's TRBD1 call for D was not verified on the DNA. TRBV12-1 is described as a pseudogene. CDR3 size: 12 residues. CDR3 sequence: CASSPPQGEQYF. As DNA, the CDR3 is TGTGCCAGCAGCCCCCCCCAGGGCGAGCAGTACTTC.

In DNA form, the CDR3 reads TGTGCCAGCAGGGTTTCCGCGGGACAGGCATATAACTATGGCTACACCTTC. This sequence encodes CASRVSAGQAYNYGYTF. The rearrangement links TRBV28 to TRBJ1-2, with 8 nucleotides matching TRBD1. Germline values: CDR1 MDHEN, CDR2 SYDVKM. This CDR3 is 17 amino acids long. The V segment lost 6 bases and the J segment 1 base; nucleotides outside the gene matches: 13.

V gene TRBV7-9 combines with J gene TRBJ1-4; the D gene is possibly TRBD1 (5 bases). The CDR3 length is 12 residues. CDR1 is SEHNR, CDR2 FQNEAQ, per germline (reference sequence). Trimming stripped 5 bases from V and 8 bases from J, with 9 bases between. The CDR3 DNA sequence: TGTGCCAGCAGCCCCCAGGGAGAAAAACTGTTTTTT. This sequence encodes CASSPQGEKLFF.